The rows below give T cell receptor beta chains drawn from one sample of a study of T-cell reconstitution after alpha-beta-depleted transplantation in children. TCRdb analysed the PCR reads with MiXCR anew, one entry per CDR3 protein. The repertoire has about 160,000 distinct CDR3 sequences, around 10% of them found once; the top ten carry under 15%. Here the sequenced sample was PBMCs, taken before TCRalphabeta/CD19-depleted stem cell transplant. The receptor set was obtained from a boy between 2 and 10 years old with acute myeloid leukemia, due to receive a stem cell transplant. The CDR3 runs from the conserved cysteine through the conserved F or W. Fields, in order: J gene, V gene, D gene, clone size, CDR3 protein, CDR3 DNA. The D gene is left open where the match is weak. Size is stated for part of the rows, as once, few or many counts, or as a class when the clone is expanded.

TRBJ2-5	TRBV5-1	TRBD2	many	CASSTYGGGIVGAETQYF	TGCGCCAGCAGCACATACGGGGGAGGGATAGTCGGAGCAGAGACCCAGTACTTC
TRBJ2-3	TRBV5-1	.	many	CASSVEGGTDTQYF	TGCGCCAGCAGCGTCGAAGGGGGCACAGATACGCAGTATTTT
TRBJ2-2	TRBV15	.	few	CATSRDGPPGELFF	TGTGCCACCAGCAGAGATGGCCCGCCGGGGGAGCTGTTTTTT
TRBJ2-7	TRBV2	.	few	CASRERSSSYEQYF	TGTGCCAGCAGAGAGCGCAGCAGCTCCTACGAGCAGTACTTC
TRBJ1-6	TRBV7-8	.	many	CASSLGRTNSPLHF	TGTGCCAGCAGCTTGGGCCGGACAAATTCACCCCTCCACTTT
TRBJ2-1	TRBV20-1	TRBD2	many	CSALGTSGSSYNEQFF	TGCAGTGCTCTTGGGACTAGCGGGAGCTCCTACAATGAGCAGTTCTTC
TRBJ2-5	TRBV5-1	TRBD2	many	CASSLSGTSSNQETQYF	TGCGCCAGCAGCTTAAGCGGGACTTCCTCGAATCAAGAGACCCAGTACTTC
TRBJ2-3	TRBV5-5	.	many	CASTRDHRLDTQYF	TGTGCCAGCACCCGGGACCATCGGTTAGATACGCAGTATTTT
TRBJ1-1	TRBV20-1	.	few	CSASQWPNTEAFF	TGCAGTGCTAGTCAATGGCCGAACACTGAAGCTTTCTTT
TRBJ2-5	TRBV6-1	.	few	CASSESFGRIKETQYF	TGTGCCAGCAGTGAATCGTTTGGACGGATAAAAGAGACCCAGTACTTC
TRBJ1-5	TRBV7-2	.	.	CASSPSWTANQPQHF	TGTGCCAGCAGCCCCTCCTGGACAGCTAATCAGCCCCAGCATTTT
TRBJ2-7	TRBV7-9	TRBD1	many	CASSTTDRGQPYEQYF	TGTGCCAGCAGCACCACGGACAGGGGGCAACCCTACGAGCAGTACTTC
TRBJ1-2	TRBV12-3/TRBV12-4	TRBD1	many	CASSSGTVNGYTF	TGTGCCAGCAGTTCCGGGACAGTCAATGGCTACACCTTC
TRBJ1-2	TRBV5-6	.	many	CASSLGSPSYGYTF	TGTGCCAGCAGCTTGGGGTCCCCATCATATGGCTACACCTTC
TRBJ1-6	TRBV6-1	TRBD1	many	CASSGQGANSPLHF	TGTGCCAGCAGTGGACAGGGGGCCAATTCACCCCTCCACTTT
TRBJ2-2	TRBV7-9	TRBD2	many	CASSSPRLAGVNSNTGELFF	TGTGCCAGCAGCTCCCCTCGACTAGCGGGAGTGAATTCGAACACCGGGGAGCTGTTTTTT
TRBJ2-1	TRBV20-1	TRBD2	many	CLLAGGKEQFF	TGCCTTCTAGCGGGAGGCAAGGAGCAGTTCTTC
TRBJ1-2	TRBV12-3/TRBV12-4	.	many	CASSTLTGPYGYTF	TGTGCCAGCAGTACCCTCACGGGGCCCTATGGCTACACCTTC
TRBJ1-1	TRBV13	.	many	CASRTEHTEAFF	TGTGCCAGCAGAACTGAGCACACTGAAGCTTTCTTT
TRBJ2-1	TRBV19	.	few	CASSIVAAPYNEQFF	TGTGCCAGTAGTATAGTAGCGGCCCCCTACAATGAGCAGTTCTTC
TRBJ2-3	TRBV29-1	TRBD2	many	CSVENLAGSTDTQYF	TGCAGCGTTGAAAACCTAGCGGGCAGCACAGATACGCAGTATTTT
TRBJ2-7	TRBV6-5	TRBD1	many	CASSYSTGASYEQYF	TGTGCCAGCAGTTACTCGACAGGGGCATCCTACGAGCAGTACTTC
TRBJ2-7	TRBV20-1	TRBD2	many	CSALVPGLDYEQYF	TGCAGTGCCTTAGTCCCGGGACTAGACTACGAGCAGTACTTC
TRBJ2-5	TRBV5-1	.	many	CASSQGSTQETQYF	TGCGCCAGCAGCCAGGGGTCGACCCAAGAGACCCAGTACTTC
TRBJ2-1	TRBV11-2	TRBD2	few	CASSPRGLAGGPISNEQFF	TGTGCCAGCAGCCCAAGGGGACTAGCGGGGGGGCCGATTTCCAATGAGCAGTTCTTC
TRBJ1-4	TRBV5-1	.	many	CASSSGATNEKLFF	TGCGCCAGCAGCTCAGGGGCGACGAACGAAAAACTGTTTTTT
TRBJ2-7	TRBV4-1	TRBD2	many	CASSHILAGGSYEQYF	TGCGCCAGCAGCCATATACTAGCGGGAGGGTCCTACGAGCAGTACTTC